Shown below are 11 T cell receptor beta chains from a single sample sequenced in a study of cytomegalovirus exposure and HLA in healthy donors. Use of 60 Vbeta and 13 Jbeta primers characterized the PCR. Method: immunoSEQ multiplex PCR; TCRdb's copy keeps in-frame clones and lacks some. The sample has more than 140,000 clones, roughly four fifths seen once. Sequenced: PBMCs. These TCRs come from a young man in good health and CMV-seropositive.

The rearrangement links TRBV28 to TRBJ1-6; 7 nucleotides line up with TRBD1. Germline trimming cut 6 bases from V and 6 bases from J; bases unmatched to any gene: 8. This CDR3 contains 15 residues. Germline V CDR1 and CDR2: MDHEN, SYDVKM. CDR3 sequence: CASRPIGTVNSPLHF. In DNA form, the CDR3 reads TGTGCCAGCAGGCCAATCGGGACAGTTAATTCACCCCTCCACTTT.

This clone has just one count. A junction boundary mismatches the germline segment, possibly from a read error. Here the CDR3 DNA reads TGTGCCAGTAGTATGGCAACAGGGGGCTCCCACGAGCAGTACTTC. Translated, it gives CASSMATGGSHEQYF. This chain links TRBV19 with TRBJ2-7, with 9 bases identical to TRBD1. The CDR3 has 15 amino acids. Germline V gives CDR1 LNHDA, CDR2 SQIVND (reference sequence). Based on the CDR3 plus reference TRBV19 and TRBJ2-7, the full variable domain is DGGITQSPKYLFRKEGQNVTLSCEQNLNHDAMYWYRQDPGQGLRLIYYSQIVNDFQKGDIAEGYSVSREKKESFPLTVTSAQKNPTAFYLCASSMATGGSHEQYFGPGTRLTVT.

The chain joins TRBV27 to TRBJ2-7; D gene ambiguous. V dropped 5 bases and J dropped 2 bases, with 10 bases sitting between them. The CDR3 length is 13 residues. Germline assignment: CDR1 MNHEY and CDR2 SMNVEV (reference sequence). The CDR3 DNA reads TGTGCCAGCAGTCGTCCTAATGCCTACGAGCAGTACTTC. This encodes CASSRPNAYEQYF.

This rearrangement joins TRBV10-3 to TRBJ2-6; D not resolved. The CDR3 runs to 16 residues. Germline V gene lookup returns CDR1 ENHRY and CDR2 SYGVKD. Deletions cut 7 bases from V and 2 bases from J, with 15 bases between. The CDR3 sequence is CAITPTVAAGANVLTF. The CDR3 DNA reads TGTGCCATCACCCCGACTGTGGCCGCTGGGGCCAACGTCCTGACTTTC.

The chain couples TRBV11-3 to TRBJ2-5; D uncertain. The CDR3 has 12 amino acids. Germline CDR1 SGHNT, CDR2 YENEEA. The germline V and J ends were trimmed by 5 bases and 4 bases, with 8 bases remaining between them. DNA for the CDR3: TGTGCCAGCAGCCAGCGCTCAGAGACCCAGTACTTC. Amino acids: CASSQRSETQYF.

The V and J genes are TRBV12-2 and TRBJ1-3. The J call may be faulty, since TRBJ2-2 better matches the DNA end. TRBV12-2 corresponds to a pseudogene. The CDR3 has 18 amino acids. CDR3 sequence: CASRFLLAGGLLLGELFF. CDR3 bases: TGTGCAAGTCGCTTCCTTCTAGCGGGAGGCCTCCTTCTAGGGGAGCTGTTTTTT.

This clone was recorded a few times. The chain couples TRBV7-9 to TRBJ1-4; D might be TRBD1 (5 bases). CDR3 length: 14 residues. Germline values: CDR1 SEHNR, CDR2 FQNEAQ (reference sequence). Trimming cost V 6 bases and J 0 bases, with 8 bases left between them. The CDR3 coding sequence is TGTGCCAGCAGTACAGGAGCAACTAATGAAAAACTGTTTTTT. Amino acid sequence: CASSTGATNEKLFF.

V is TRBV6-5 and J is TRBJ2-2; 9 bases map to TRBD2. The CDR3 is 15 residues long. Germline loops: CDR1 MNHEY, CDR2 SVGAGI. Germline trimming cut 6 bases from V and 0 bases from J; bases unmatched to any gene: 2. DNA for the CDR3: TGTGCCAGCAGCCGCGGGGGGGCGAACACCGGGGAGCTGTTTTTT. This codes for CASSRGGANTGELFF.

The V and J genes are TRBV5-1 and TRBJ1-4, with D perhaps matching TRBD1 (5 bases). Germline CDR1 SGHRS, CDR2 YFSETQ. The CDR3 sequence is 15 residues long. V lost 7 bases, J lost 0 bases, and 13 bases lay in between. CDR3: CASRPGGATNEKLFF. CDR3 coding DNA: TGCGCCAGCCGGCCCGGGGGGGCAACTAATGAAAAACTGTTTTTT.

The chain has TRBV6-1 and TRBJ2-7; 8 nucleotides match TRBD1. This CDR3 has 15 amino acids. Germline V lookup: CDR1 MNHNS, CDR2 SASEGT. The trim removed 2 bases at V and 6 bases at J, leaving 9 bases unmatched. CDR3 sequence: CASSEWTGPLSEQYF. In DNA, the CDR3 is TGTGCCAGCAGTGAATGGACAGGGCCACTTTCCGAGCAGTACTTC.

V gene TRBV7-9 combines with J gene TRBJ1-2; the match to TRBD1 covers 9 bases. The CDR3 totals 12 residues. Germline V gives CDR1 SEHNR, CDR2 FQNEAQ (reference sequence). This CDR3 reads CSCRGTGLGYTF. CDR3 nucleotides: TGTTCCTGCCGTGGGACAGGGTTGGGCTACACCTTC.